The 13 T cell receptor beta chains listed next were all sequenced from one sample in a study of blood T cell repertoires in COVID-19. Assay used: immunoSEQ multiplex PCR; TCRdb lists only in-frame clones, some missing. Found here are roughly 36,000 clones, 90% to 95% of them singletons; the top ten hold around 4%. Input material: peripheral blood. The receptors shown here come from a human donor with active COVID-19. The donor label of this sample is uncertain.

The CDR3 loop is CASSLSKAGGYYGYTF. CDR3 coding DNA: TGTGCCAGCAGTTTATCGAAGGCAGGGGGCTACTATGGCTACACCTTC. This sequence joins TRBV27 and TRBJ1-2, with TRBD1 identical over 8 bases. The V and J ends lost 0 bases and 3 bases, in that order; junction bases with no gene match: 6. The length of the CDR3 is 16 residues. Germline loops: CDR1 MNHEY, CDR2 SMNVEV (reference sequence).

V gene TRBV11-2 combines with J gene TRBJ2-3; 8 positions agree with TRBD2. The V segment lost 3 bases and the J segment 2 bases; nucleotides outside the gene matches: 10. CDR1 SGHAT and CDR2 FQNNGV come from the germline V gene. This CDR3 contains 17 residues. CDR3 sequence reads: CASSFAWGRGATDTQYF. The CDR3 DNA reads as TGTGCCAGCAGCTTTGCCTGGGGGCGGGGGGCCACAGATACGCAGTATTTT.

The rearrangement links TRBV28 to TRBJ2-7; tentatively, D is TRBD1 (5 bases). The germline V gene has CDR1 MDHEN and CDR2 SYDVKM. V was clipped by 5 bases and J by 2 bases, with 10 bases between them. The CDR3 loop spans 13 amino acids. This CDR3 reads CASSQPTAYEQYF. CDR3 coding DNA: TGTGCCAGCAGTCAGCCGACAGCCTACGAGCAGTACTTC.

V and J are TRBV25-1 and TRBJ2-1; TRBD2 matches 10 bases. The CDR3 runs 16 residues. The V gene end was trimmed by 4 bases and the J gene end by 8 bases; junction bases not matched to a gene: 11. Germline-derived CDR1 and CDR2 are MGHDK and SYGVNS. The CDR3 bases are TGTGCCAGCAGTGTATTGAGCGGGGGGGCTAACCATGAGCAGTTCTTC. Translation: CASSVLSGGANHEQFF.

The chain carries TRBV5-1 and TRBJ2-7; the match to TRBD2 covers 9 bases. The CDR3 loop spans 17 amino acids. With 0 bases clipped from V and 0 bases from J, the junction kept 7 bases outside the gene matches. Looked up from germline, CDR1 is SGHRS and CDR2 is YFSETQ. The CDR3: CASSLVGSGGSSYEQYF. The CDR3 DNA is TGCGCCAGCAGCTTGGTAGGTAGCGGGGGAAGCTCCTACGAGCAGTACTTC.

This clone has only one observation. V is TRBV11-2 and J is TRBJ2-2; a possible D gene is TRBD1 (6 bases). The V end was cut by 1 base, the J end by 5 bases, with 8 bases between. CDR3 length equals 14 residues. Germline loops: CDR1 SGHAT, CDR2 FQNNGV. CDR3: CASSLVQGTGELFF. Written as DNA, the CDR3 is TGTGCCAGCAGCTTAGTACAGGGAACCGGGGAGCTGTTTTTT.

V and J are TRBV14 and TRBJ2-3, with D unclear. This CDR3 contains 13 residues. Germline CDR1 is SGHDN and CDR2 is FVKESK. With 0 bases removed from V and 8 bases from J, the gap between germline ends came to 9 bases. The CDR3 nucleotides read TGTGCCAGCAGCCAAGAAGTAAGGAGTACGCAGTATTTT. Protein product: CASSQEVRSTQYF.

This chain links TRBV7-9 with TRBJ2-3; TRBD1 matches 7 bases. The CDR3 loop spans 14 amino acids. From germline, CDR1 is SEHNR and CDR2 FQNEAQ (reference sequence). V was clipped by 0 bases and J by 5 bases; unmatched bases: 2. This CDR3 is CASSLARTGDTQYF. DNA for the CDR3: TGTGCCAGCAGCTTAGCCCGGACAGGAGATACGCAGTATTTT.

The chain is built from TRBV5-1 and TRBJ2-3; D perhaps matches TRBD2 (5 bases). V lost 4 bases and J lost 0, with 15 bases in between. Germline V gene sequence: CDR1 SGHRS, CDR2 YFSETQ. This CDR3 comprises 16 residues. The CDR3 DNA reads as TGCGCCAGCAGCGCGACCCCTAGAGGGAGCACAGATACGCAGTATTTT. Encoded protein: CASSATPRGSTDTQYF.

V and J are TRBV5-5 and TRBJ1-1; D remains ambiguous. Per the germline V gene, CDR1 is SGHKS and CDR2 is YYEKEE (reference sequence). V was trimmed by 3 bases and J by 5 bases, leaving 20 bases between them. The CDR3 spans 16 residues. This CDR3 reads CASSSSPVWSGTEAFF. The CDR3 DNA follows: TGTGCCAGCAGCTCTTCGCCGGTGTGGTCGGGAACTGAAGCTTTCTTT. Together with reference TRBV5-5 and TRBJ1-1, the CDR3 gives the full variable domain: DAGVTQSPTHLIKTRGQQVTLRCSPISGHKSVSWYQQVLGQGPQFIFQYYEKEERGRGNFPDRFSARQFPNYSSELNVNALLLGDSALYLCASSSSPVWSGTEAFFGQGTRLTVV.

The V call is TRBV9, the J call TRBJ2-1; 8 nucleotides line up with TRBD2. The V gene's germline CDR1 is SGDLS and CDR2 YYNGEE. The CDR3 length is 20 residues. After removal of 8 bases from V and 7 bases from J, the junction contained 29 bases not matched to a gene. The CDR3 bases are TGTGCCAGTACGGATTCAGGCCTAGCTACGGGAGGGCCCTTGGGGAATGAGCAGTTCTTC. Translation: CASTDSGLATGGPLGNEQFF. Combining the CDR3 with reference TRBV9 and TRBJ2-1 gives the whole variable domain DSGVTQTPKHLITATGQRVTLRCSPRSGDLSVYWYQQSLDQGLQFLIQYYNGEERAKGNILERFSAQQFPDLHSELNLSSLELGDSALYFCASTDSGLATGGPLGNEQFFGPGTRLTVL.

The chain uses TRBV7-6 and TRBJ1-6; possible D gene TRBD1, 6 bases. This CDR3 region has 16 residues. CDR1 and CDR2 (germline): SGHVS, FNYEAQ. V lost 0 bases and J lost 8, with 14 bases in between. This CDR3 reads CASSLATGPSHSPLHF. DNA for the CDR3: TGTGCCAGCAGCTTAGCTACAGGGCCCTCTCATTCACCCCTCCACTTT.

V gene TRBV6-5 combines with J gene TRBJ1-5; the D gene is possibly TRBD1 (6 bases). Germline CDR1 MNHEY, CDR2 SVGAGI. V lost 6 bases to trimming and J lost 7 bases, with 16 bases between them. This CDR3 has 14 amino acids. Here the CDR3 DNA reads TGTGCCAGCAGAGACCGACAGGTAGGACAGCCCCAGCATTTT. This translates into CASRDRQVGQPQHF.